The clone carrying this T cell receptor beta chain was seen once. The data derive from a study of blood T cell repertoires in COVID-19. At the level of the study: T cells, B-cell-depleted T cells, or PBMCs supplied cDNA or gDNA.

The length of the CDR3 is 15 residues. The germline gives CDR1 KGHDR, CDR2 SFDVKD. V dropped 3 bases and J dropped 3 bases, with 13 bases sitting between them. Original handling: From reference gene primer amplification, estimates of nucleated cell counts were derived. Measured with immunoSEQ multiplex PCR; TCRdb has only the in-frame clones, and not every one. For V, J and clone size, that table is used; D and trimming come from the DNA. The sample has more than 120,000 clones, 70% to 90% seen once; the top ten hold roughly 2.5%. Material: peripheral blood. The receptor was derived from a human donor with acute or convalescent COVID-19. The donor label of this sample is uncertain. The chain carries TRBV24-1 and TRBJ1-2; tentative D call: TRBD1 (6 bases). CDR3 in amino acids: CATSDRDRPDYGYTF. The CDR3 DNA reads TGTGCCACCAGTGATCGAGACAGGCCTGACTATGGCTACACCTTC.